This T cell receptor (beta chain) came from a study of CXCR3-negative and CXCR3-positive naive CD8 T cells. Findings of the study overall: Memory, not naive, CXCR3-negative and CXCR3-positive cells differed in TRBV-TRBJ usage.

Turning to this clonotype: Its antigen remains unknown.

Naive CD8+ T cells were CD45RO-CCR7+CD27+CD95-. Germline CDR1 and CDR2: MGHDK and SYGVNS. The CDR3 is made up of 13 amino acids. UMI-tagged TRB cDNA libraries were built via 5' RACE. Reprocessing the 5' RACE reads, TCRdb reports a single entry for every CDR3 protein and omits DNA. The sample table sets out 70,000 to 100,000 distinct CDR3 sequences. The TCR was taken from a human donor in good health. Some clones in this sample may be carry-over from other donors' samples. The chain combines TRBV25-1 with TRBJ1-2; the TRBD1 assignment by TCRdb is unverifiable without DNA. The sequencing sample was made of naive CXCR3- CD8+ T cells from blood. The subset here: CD45RO-CCR7+CD27+CD95- naive CD8+ T cells lacking CXCR3 (TNR3-). The chain's CDR3 is CASSYTGAYGYTF.